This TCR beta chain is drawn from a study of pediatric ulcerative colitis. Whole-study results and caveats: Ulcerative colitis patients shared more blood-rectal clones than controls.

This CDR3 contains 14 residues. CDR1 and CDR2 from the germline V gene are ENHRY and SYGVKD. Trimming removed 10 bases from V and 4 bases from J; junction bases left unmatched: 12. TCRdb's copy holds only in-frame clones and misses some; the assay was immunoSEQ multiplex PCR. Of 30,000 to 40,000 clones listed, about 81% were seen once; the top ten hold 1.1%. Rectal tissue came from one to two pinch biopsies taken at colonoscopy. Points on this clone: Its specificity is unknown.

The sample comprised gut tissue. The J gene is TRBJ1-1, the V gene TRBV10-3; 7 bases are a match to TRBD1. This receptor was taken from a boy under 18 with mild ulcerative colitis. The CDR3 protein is CATRQGGWLTEAFF. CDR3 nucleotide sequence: TGTGCCACCCGACAGGGCGGTTGGCTCACTGAAGCTTTCTTT.